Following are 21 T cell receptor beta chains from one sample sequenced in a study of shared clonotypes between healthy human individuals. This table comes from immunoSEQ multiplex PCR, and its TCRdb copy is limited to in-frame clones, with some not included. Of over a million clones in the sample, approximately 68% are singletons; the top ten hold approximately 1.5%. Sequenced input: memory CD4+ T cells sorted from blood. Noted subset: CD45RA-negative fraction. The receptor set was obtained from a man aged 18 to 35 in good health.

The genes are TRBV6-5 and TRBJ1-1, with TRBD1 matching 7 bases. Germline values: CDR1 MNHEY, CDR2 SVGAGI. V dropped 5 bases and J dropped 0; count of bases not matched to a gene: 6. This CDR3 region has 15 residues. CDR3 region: CASSPRQGMNTEAFF. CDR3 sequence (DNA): TGTGCCAGCAGTCCCCGACAGGGAATGAACACTGAAGCTTTCTTT.

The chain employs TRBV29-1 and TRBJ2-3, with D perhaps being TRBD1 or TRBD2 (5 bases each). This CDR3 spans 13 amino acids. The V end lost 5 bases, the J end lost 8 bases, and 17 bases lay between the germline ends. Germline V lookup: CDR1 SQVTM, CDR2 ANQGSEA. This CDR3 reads CSVLGTEVGTQYF. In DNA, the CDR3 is TGCAGCGTTTTGGGGACCGAAGTTGGTACGCAGTATTTT.

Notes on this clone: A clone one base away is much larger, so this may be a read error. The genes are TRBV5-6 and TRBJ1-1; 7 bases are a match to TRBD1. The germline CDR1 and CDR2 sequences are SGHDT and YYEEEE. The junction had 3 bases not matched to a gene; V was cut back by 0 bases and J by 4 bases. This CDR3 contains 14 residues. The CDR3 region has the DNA TGTGCCAGCAGCTTGGCCTCAGGGGGCACTGAAGCTTTCTTT. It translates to CASSLASGGTEAFF.

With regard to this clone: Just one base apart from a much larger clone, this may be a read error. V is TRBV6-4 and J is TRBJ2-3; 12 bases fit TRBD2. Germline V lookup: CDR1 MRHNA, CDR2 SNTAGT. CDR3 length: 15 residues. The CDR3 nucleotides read TGTGCCAACAGTGACTCTAGCGGGGGGGCAGATACGCAGTATTTT. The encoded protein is CANSDSSGGADTQYF.

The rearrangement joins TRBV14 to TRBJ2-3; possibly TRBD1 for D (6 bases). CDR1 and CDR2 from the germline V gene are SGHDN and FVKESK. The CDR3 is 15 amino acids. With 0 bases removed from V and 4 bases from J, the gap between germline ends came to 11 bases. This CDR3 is CASSQDKSGADTQYF. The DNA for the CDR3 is TGTGCCAGCAGCCAAGATAAGTCAGGGGCAGATACGCAGTATTTT.

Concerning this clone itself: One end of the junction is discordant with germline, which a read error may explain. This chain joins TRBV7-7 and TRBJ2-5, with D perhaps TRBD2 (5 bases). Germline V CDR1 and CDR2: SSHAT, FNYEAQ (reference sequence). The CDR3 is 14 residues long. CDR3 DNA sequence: TGTGCTAGCAGCTCAGGAGGACTCGGGGAGACCCAGTACTTC. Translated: CASSSGGLGETQYF.

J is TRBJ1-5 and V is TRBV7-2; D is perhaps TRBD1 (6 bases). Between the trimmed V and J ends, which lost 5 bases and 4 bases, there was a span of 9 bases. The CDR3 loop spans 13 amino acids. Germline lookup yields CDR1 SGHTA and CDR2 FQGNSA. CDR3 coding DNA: TGTGCCAGCAGCAAGGACAGAAATCAGCCCCAGCATTTT. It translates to CASSKDRNQPQHF.

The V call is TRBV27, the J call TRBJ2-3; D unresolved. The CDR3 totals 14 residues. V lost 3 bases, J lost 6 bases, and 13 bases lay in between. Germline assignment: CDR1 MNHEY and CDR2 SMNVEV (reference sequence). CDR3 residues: CASSFSRVGDTQYF. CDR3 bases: TGTGCCAGCAGTTTTTCCAGAGTTGGGGATACGCAGTATTTT.

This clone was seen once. DNA for the CDR3: TGTGCCAGCAGCGCCGACAGGGGGGCCCAAGAGACCCAGTACTTC. This encodes CASSADRGAQETQYF. This chain joins TRBV9 and TRBJ2-5; TRBD1 matches at 9 bases. V shed 3 bases and J 1 base; nucleotides not matched to a gene: 4. CDR1 SGDLS and CDR2 YYNGEE come from the germline V gene. The CDR3 consists of 15 residues.

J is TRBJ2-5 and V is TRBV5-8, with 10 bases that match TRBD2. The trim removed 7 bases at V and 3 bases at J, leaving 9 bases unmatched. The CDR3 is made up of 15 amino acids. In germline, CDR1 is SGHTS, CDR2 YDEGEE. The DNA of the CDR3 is TGTGCCAGCTCCTCTCTAGCGGGGGTCAAAGAGACCCAGTACTTC. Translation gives CASSSLAGVKETQYF.

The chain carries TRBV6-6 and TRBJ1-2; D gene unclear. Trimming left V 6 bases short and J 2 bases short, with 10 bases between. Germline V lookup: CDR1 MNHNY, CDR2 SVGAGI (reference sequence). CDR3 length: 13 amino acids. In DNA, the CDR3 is TGTGCCAGCAGCCCCCCAGGCAACTATGGCTACACCTTC. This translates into CASSPPGNYGYTF.

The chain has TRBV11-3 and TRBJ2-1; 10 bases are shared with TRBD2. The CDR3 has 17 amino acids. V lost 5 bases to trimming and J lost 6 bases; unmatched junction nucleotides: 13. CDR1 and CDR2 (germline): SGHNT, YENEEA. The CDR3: CASSPKRTSGSFNEQFF. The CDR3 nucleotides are TGTGCCAGCAGCCCTAAAAGGACTAGCGGAAGTTTCAATGAGCAGTTCTTC.

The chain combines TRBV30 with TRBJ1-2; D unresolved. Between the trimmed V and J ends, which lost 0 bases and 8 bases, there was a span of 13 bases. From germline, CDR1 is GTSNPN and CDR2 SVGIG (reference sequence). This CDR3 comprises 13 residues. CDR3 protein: CAWSVRNVWGYTF. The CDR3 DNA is TGTGCCTGGAGTGTAAGAAACGTGTGGGGCTACACCTTC.

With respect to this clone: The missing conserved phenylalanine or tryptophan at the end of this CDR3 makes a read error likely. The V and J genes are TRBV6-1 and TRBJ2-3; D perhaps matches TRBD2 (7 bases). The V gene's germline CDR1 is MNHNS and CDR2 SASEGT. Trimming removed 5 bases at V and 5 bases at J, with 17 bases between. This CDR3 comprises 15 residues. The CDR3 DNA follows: TGTGCCAGCAGTTGGGGGCCCCTAGCGGTAGATACGCAGTATCTT. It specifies CASSWGPLAVDTQYL.

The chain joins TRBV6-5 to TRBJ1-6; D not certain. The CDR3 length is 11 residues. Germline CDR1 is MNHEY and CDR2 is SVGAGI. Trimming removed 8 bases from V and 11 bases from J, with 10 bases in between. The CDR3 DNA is TGTGCCAGCGCGGCGGAGGCACCCCTCCACTTT. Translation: CASAAEAPLHF.

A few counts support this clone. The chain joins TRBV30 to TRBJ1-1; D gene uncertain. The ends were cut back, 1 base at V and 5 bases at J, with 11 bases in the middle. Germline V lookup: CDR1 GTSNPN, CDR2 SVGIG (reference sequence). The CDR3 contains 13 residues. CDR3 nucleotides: TGTGCCTGGAGTGGGGCCGCCTGGACTGAAGCTTTCTTT. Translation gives CAWSGAAWTEAFF.

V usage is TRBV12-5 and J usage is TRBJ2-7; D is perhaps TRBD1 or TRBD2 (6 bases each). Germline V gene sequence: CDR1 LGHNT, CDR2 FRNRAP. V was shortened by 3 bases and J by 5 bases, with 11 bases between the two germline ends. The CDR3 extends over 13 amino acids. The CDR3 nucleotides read TGTGCTAGTGGTTTCCGGGGGCCGAACGAGCAGTACTTC. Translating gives CASGFRGPNEQYF.

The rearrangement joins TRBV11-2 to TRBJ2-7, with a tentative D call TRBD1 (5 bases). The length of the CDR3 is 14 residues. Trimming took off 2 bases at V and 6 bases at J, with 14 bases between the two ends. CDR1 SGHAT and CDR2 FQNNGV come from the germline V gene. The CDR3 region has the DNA TGTGCCAGCAGCTTACCGCCACAGGAGCTCGAGCAGTACTTC. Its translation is CASSLPPQELEQYF.

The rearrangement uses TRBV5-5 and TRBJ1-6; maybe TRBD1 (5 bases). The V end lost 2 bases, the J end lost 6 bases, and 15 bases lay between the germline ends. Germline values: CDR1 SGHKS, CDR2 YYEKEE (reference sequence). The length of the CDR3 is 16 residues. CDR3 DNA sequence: TGTGCCAGCAGCTTAGGACGGACGGGGCTTAATTCACCCCTCCACTTT. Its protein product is CASSLGRTGLNSPLHF.

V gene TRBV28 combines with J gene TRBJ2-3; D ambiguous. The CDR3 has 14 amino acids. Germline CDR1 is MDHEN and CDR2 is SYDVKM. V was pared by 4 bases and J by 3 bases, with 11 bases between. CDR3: CASSSGPLTDTQYF. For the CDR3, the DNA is TGTGCCAGCAGTTCAGGACCGCTTACAGATACGCAGTATTTT.

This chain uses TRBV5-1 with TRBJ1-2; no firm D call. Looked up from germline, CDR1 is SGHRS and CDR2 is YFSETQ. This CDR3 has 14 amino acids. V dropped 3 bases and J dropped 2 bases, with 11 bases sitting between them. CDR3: CASSSRTVNYGYTF. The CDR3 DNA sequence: TGCGCCAGCAGCTCCAGGACGGTGAACTATGGCTACACCTTC.